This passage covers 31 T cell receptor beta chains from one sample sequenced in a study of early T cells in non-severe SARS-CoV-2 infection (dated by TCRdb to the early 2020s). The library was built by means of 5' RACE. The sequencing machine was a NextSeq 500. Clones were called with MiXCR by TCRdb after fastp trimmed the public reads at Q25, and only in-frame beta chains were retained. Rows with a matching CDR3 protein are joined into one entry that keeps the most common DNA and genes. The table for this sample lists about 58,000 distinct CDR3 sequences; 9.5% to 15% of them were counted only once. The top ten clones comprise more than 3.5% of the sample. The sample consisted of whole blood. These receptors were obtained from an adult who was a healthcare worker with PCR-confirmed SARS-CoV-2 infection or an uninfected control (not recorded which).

The CDR3 region has the DNA TGCAGCGTTGGCCAGGGTTACTATGGCTACACCTTC. Translation: CSVGQGYYGYTF. The V gene is TRBV29-1, the J gene TRBJ1-2; weak D call: TRBD1 (5 bases). Trimming took 4 bases from V and 3 from J, leaving 9 bases between them. Germline V gene lookup returns CDR1 SQVTM and CDR2 ANQGSEA. The CDR3 has 12 residues.

The CDR3 DNA reads as TGTGCCAGCAGTTCGGTCGACAGGGGAGAGACCCAGTACTTC. Translation gives CASSSVDRGETQYF. This sequence joins TRBV6-2 or TRBV6-3 and TRBJ2-5; 8 nucleotides match TRBD1. The CDR3 has 14 amino acids. The junction had 5 bases not matched to a gene; V was cut back by 4 bases and J by 4 bases. CDR1 is MNHEY, CDR2 SVGEGT, per germline.

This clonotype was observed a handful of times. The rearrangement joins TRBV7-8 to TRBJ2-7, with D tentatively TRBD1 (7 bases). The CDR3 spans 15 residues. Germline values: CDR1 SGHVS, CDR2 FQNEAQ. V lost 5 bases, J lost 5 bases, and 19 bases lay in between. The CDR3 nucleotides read TGTGCCAGCAGCCCAGAGGCACAGGGGAGGCACGAGCAGTACTTC. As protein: CASSPEAQGRHEQYF.

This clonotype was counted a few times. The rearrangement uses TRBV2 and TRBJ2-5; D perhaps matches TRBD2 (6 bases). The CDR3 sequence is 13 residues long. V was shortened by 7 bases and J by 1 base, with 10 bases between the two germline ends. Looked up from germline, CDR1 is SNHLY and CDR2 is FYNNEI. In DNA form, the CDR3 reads TGTGCCAGCAAGGCCGGGGGCCAAGAGACCCAGTACTTC. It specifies CASKAGGQETQYF.

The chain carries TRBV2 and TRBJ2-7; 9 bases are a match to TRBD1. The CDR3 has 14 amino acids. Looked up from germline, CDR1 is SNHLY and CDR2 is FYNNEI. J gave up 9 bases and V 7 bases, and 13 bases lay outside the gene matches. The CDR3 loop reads CASNRRKGQGRQYF. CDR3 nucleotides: TGTGCCAGCAATCGTCGAAAGGGACAGGGAAGGCAGTACTTC.

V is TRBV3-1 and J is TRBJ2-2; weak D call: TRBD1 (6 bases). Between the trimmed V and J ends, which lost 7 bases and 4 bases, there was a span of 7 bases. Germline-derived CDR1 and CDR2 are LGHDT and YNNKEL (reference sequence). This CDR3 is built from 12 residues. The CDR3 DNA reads TGTGCCAGCATAGGGGGCACCGGGGAGCTGTTTTTT. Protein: CASIGGTGELFF.

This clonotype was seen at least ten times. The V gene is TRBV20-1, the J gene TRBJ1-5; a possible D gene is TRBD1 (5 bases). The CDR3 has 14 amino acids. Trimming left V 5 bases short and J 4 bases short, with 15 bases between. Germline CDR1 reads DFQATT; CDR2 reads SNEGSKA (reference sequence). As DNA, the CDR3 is TGCAGTGCTTTCCCAGGGAAGCCAAATCAGCCCCAGCATTTT. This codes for CSAFPGKPNQPQHF.

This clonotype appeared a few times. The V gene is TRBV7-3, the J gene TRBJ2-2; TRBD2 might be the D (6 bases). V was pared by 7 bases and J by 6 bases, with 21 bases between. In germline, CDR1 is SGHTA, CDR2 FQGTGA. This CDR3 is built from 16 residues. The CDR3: CASTPYGSGGSGELFF. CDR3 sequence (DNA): TGTGCCAGCACCCCTTACGGTAGCGGTGGTTCCGGGGAGCTGTTTTTT. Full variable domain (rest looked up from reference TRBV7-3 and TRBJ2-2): GAGVSQTPSNKVTEKGKYVELRCDPISGHTALYWYRQSLGQGPEFLIYFQGTGAADDSGLPNDRFFAVRPEGSVSTLKIQRTERGDSAVYLCASTPYGSGGSGELFFGEGSRLTVL.

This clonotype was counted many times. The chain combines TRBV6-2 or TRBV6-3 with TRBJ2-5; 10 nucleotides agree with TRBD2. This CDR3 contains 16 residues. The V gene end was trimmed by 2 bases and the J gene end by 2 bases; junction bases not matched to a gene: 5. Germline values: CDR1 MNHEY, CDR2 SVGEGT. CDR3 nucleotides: TGTGCCAGCAGTTACATAGCGGGAGGACCTCAAGAGACCCAGTACTTC. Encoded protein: CASSYIAGGPQETQYF.

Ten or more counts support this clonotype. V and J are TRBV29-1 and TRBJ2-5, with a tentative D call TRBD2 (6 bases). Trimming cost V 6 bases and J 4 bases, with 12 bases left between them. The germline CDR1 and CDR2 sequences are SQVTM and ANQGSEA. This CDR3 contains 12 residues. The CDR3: CSVELASETQYF. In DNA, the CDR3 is TGCAGCGTGGAGCTAGCGTCAGAGACCCAGTACTTC. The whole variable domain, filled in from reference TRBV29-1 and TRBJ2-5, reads SAVISQKPSRDICQRGTSLTIQCQVDSQVTMMFWYRQQPGQSLTLIATANQGSEATYESGFVIDKFPISRPNLTFSTLTVSNMSPEDSSIYLCSVELASETQYFGPGTRLLVL.

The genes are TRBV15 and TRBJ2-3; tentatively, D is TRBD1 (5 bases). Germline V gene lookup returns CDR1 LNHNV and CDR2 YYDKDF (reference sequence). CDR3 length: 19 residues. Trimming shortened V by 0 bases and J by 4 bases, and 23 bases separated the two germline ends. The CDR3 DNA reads TGTGCCACCAGCAGAGATCTTTCTTCGCGGCAGGGTATCTCAGATACGCAGTATTTT. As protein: CATSRDLSSRQGISDTQYF.

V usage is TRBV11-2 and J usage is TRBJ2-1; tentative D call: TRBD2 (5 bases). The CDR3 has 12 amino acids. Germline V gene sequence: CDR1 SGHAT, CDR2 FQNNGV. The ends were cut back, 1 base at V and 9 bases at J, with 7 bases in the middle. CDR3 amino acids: CASSLGAGEQFF. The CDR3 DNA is TGTGCCAGCAGCTTAGGGGCGGGTGAGCAGTTCTTC.

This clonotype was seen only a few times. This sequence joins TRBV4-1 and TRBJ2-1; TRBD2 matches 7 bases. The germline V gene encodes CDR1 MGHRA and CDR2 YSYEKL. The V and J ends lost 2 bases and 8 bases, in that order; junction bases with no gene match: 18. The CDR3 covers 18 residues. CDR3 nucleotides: TGCGCCAGCAGCCAATTAATCCAGCGGGACGCCCTGTTCGATGAGCAGTTCTTC. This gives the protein CASSQLIQRDALFDEQFF.

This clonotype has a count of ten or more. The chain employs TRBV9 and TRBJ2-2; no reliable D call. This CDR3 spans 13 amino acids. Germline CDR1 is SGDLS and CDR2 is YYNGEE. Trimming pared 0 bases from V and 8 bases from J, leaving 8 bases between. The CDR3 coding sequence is TGTGCCAGCAGCGTAGGGGCGGAAGGGGAGCTGTTTTTT. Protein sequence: CASSVGAEGELFF.

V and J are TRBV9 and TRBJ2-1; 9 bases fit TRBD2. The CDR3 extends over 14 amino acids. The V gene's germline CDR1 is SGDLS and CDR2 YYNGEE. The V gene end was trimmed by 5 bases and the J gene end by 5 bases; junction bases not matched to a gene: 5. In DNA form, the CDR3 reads TGTGCCAGCAGAGCGGGAGGACTCAACAATGAGCAGTTCTTC. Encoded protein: CASRAGGLNNEQFF.

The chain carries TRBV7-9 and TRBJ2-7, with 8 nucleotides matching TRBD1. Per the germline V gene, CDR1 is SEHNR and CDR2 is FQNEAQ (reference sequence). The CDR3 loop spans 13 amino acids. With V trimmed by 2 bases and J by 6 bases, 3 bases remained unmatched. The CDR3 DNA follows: TGTGCCAGCAGCTTATCAGGGGGCCTCGAGCAGTACTTC. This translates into CASSLSGGLEQYF.

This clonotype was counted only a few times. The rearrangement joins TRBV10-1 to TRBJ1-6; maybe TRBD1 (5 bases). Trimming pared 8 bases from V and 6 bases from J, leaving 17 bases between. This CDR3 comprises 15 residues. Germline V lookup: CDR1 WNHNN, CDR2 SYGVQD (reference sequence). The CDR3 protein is CASPEGQGCNSPLHF. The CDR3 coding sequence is TGCGCCAGCCCTGAGGGGCAAGGTTGTAATTCACCCCTCCACTTT.

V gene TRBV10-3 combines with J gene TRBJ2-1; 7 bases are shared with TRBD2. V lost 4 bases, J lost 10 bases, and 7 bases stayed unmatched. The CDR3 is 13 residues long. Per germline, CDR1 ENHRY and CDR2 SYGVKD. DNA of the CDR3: TGTGCCATCAGTGCGCGGGAGCAGGACGAGCAGTTCTTC. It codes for CAISAREQDEQFF.

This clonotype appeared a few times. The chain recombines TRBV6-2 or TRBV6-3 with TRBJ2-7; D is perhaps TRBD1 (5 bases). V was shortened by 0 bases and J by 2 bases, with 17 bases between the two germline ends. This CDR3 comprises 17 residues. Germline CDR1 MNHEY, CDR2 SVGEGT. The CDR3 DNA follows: TGTGCCAGCAGTTACTCCAGGGAATACGGCGTAGCCTACGAGCAGTACTTC. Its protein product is CASSYSREYGVAYEQYF.

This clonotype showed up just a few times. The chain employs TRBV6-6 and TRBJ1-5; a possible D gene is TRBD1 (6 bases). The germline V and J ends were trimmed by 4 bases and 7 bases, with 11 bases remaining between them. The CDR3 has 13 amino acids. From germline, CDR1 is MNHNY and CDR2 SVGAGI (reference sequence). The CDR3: CASSSGAQQPQHF. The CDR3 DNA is TGTGCCAGCAGTTCAGGGGCCCAGCAGCCCCAGCATTTT.

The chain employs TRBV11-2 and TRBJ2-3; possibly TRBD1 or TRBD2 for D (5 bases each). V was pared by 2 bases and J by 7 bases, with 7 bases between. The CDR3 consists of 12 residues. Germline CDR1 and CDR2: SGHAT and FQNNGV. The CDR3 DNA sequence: TGTGCCAGCAGCTTATGGGGGAATACGCAGTATTTT. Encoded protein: CASSLWGNTQYF.

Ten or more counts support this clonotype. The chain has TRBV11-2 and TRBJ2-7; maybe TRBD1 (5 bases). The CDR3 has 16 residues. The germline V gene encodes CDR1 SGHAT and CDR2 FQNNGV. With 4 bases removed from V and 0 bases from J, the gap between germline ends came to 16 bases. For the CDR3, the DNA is TGTGCCAGCAGCTCTGGGGCGTGGAACTCCTCCTACGAGCAGTACTTC. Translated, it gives CASSSGAWNSSYEQYF.

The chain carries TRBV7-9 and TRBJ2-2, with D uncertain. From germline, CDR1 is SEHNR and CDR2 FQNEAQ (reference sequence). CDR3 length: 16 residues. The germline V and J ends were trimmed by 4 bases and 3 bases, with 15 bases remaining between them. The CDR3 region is CASSSRTNTDTGELFF. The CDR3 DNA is TGTGCCAGCAGCTCTAGAACCAACACGGACACCGGGGAGCTGTTTTTT.

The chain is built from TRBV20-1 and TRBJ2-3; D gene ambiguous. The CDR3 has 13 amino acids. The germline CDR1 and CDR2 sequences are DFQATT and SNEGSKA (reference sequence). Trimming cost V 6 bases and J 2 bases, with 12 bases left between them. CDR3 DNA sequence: TGCAGTGCCAGGACCCCGAACACAGATACGCAGTATTTT. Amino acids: CSARTPNTDTQYF.

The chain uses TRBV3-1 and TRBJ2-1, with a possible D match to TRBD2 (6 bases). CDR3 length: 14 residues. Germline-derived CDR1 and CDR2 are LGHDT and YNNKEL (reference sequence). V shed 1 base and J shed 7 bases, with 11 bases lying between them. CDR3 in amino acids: CASSQAGSWNEQFF. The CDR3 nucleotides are TGTGCCAGCAGCCAAGCCGGGAGTTGGAATGAGCAGTTCTTC.

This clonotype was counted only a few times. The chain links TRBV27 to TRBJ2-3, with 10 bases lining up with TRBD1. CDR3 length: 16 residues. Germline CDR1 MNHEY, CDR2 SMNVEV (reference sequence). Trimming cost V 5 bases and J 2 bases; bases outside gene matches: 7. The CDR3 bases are TGTGCCAGCAGTGCGGACAGGGGGGGGATCACAGATACGCAGTATTTT. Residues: CASSADRGGITDTQYF.

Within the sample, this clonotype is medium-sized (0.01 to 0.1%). The CDR3 region has the DNA TGTGCCAGCAGCCCACCGGGACTAGCAACAGATACGCAGTATTTT. Its translation: CASSPPGLATDTQYF. This sequence joins TRBV13 and TRBJ2-3; TRBD2 matches 9 bases. Germline CDR1 is PRHDT and CDR2 is FYEKMQ (reference sequence). This CDR3 is 15 amino acids long. V shed 5 bases and J 3 bases; nucleotides not matched to a gene: 6.

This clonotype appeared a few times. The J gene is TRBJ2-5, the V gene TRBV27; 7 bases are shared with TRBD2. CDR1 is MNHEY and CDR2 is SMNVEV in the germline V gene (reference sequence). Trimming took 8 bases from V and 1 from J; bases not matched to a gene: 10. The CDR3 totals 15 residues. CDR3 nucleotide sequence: TGTGCCAGCGCTAGGGTAGCGGGTATCCAAGAGACCCAGTACTTC. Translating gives CASARVAGIQETQYF.

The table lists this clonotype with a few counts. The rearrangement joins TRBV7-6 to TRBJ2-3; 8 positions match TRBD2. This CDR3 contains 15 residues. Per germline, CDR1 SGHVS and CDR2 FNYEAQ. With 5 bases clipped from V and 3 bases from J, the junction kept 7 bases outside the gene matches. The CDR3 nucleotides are TGTGCCAGCAGCCCTCCCGAGCGGGGGACAGATACGCAGTATTTT. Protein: CASSPPERGTDTQYF.

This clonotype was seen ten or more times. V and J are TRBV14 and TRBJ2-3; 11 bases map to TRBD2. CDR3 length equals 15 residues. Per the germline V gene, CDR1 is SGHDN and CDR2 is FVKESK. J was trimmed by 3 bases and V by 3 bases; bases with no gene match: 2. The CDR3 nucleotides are TGTGCCAGCAGCCATACTAGCGGGAGAACAGATACGCAGTATTTT. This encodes CASSHTSGRTDTQYF. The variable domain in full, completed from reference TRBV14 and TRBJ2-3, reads EAGVTQFPSHSVIEKGQTVTLRCDPISGHDNLYWYRRVMGKEIKFLLHFVKESKQDESGMPNNRFLAERTGGTYSTLKVQPAELEDSGVYFCASSHTSGRTDTQYFGPGTRLTVL.

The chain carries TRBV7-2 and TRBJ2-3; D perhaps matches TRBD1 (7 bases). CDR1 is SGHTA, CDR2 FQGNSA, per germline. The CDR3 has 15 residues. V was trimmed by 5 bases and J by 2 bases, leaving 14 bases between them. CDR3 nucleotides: TGTGCCAGCAGCCCGCAGGGGGGCCACACAGATACGCAGTATTTT. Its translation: CASSPQGGHTDTQYF.